This entry concerns a single T cell receptor (beta chain). No antigen is known for it. The data originate from a study of cytomegalovirus exposure and HLA in healthy donors. The PCR made use of 60 Vbeta and 13 Jbeta primers. Profiling relied on immunoSEQ multiplex PCR, and the TCRdb table lists in-frame clones only, not all of them. This sample has roughly 130,000 clones, with around 79% found just once. The CDR3 loop spans 13 amino acids. Trimming cost V 5 bases and J 4 bases, with 9 bases left between them. Germline V lookup: CDR1 MNHEY, CDR2 SVGAGI. Study results and caveats: In a later analysis, several top co-occurrence clusters appeared linked to parvovirus B19, influenza, CMV and Epstein-Barr virus. Researchers catalogued approximately 170 TCR beta chains as cytomegalovirus-associated.

Sequencing used PBMCs. This chain links TRBV6-5 with TRBJ1-5, with D unclear. The TCR was taken from a woman aged 40 to 55 in good health and CMV-seropositive. CDR3 sequence: CASSRRENQPQHF. CDR3 sequence (DNA): TGTGCCAGCAGTCGACGGGAAAATCAGCCCCAGCATTTT.